This T cell receptor beta chain originates from a study of T cell responses to AZD1222 COVID-19 vaccine. Study context: Samples with a second dose at about 4 or about 12 weeks were pooled together. The study, taken as a whole, reports: Per reports, nearly half of all spike-specific TCRs target regions that are unmutated in variants. Donors, mostly white British, included more females; clonal diversity was possibly underestimated. Repertoires were sampled only after the peak T cell response.

Per the germline V gene, CDR1 is SGHVS and CDR2 is FQNEAQ. With V trimmed by 3 bases and J by 4 bases, 3 bases remained unmatched. This CDR3 comprises 15 residues. Profiling relied on immunoSEQ multiplex PCR, and the TCRdb table lists in-frame clones only, not all of them. The table lists 130,000 or so clones, over 90% of them singletons. For this clone: What it binds is not known.

The rearrangement uses TRBV7-8 and TRBJ2-2, with 9 bases lining up with TRBD2. The input for sequencing was peripheral blood, taken on day 0 of AZD1222 vaccination. The sequence was collected from an adult in good health. In DNA form, the CDR3 reads TGTGCCAGCAGCTTTTCTAGCGGGGCCACCGGGGAGCTGTTTTTT. It yields the protein CASSFSSGATGELFF. Variable domain in full (rest from reference TRBV7-8 and TRBJ2-2): GAGVSQSPRYKVAKRGQDVALRCDPISGHVSLFWYQQALGQGPEFLTYFQNEAQLDKSGLPSDRFFAERPEGSVSTLKIQRTQQEDSAVYLCASSFSSGATGELFFGEGSRLTVL.